This TCR beta chain was captured by sequencing in a study of blood T cell repertoires in COVID-19. Study-wide background: T cells, B-cell-depleted T cells, or PBMCs supplied cDNA or gDNA.

Source study methods: Researchers report that nucleated cell counts were estimated from reference gene primer amplification. TCRdb's table, derived via immunoSEQ multiplex PCR, lists solely in-frame clones and lacks some. V and J calls and clone size are as listed in that table; D and trimming were resolved from the DNA. Of roughly 72,000 clones listed, roughly 90% are singletons. Trimming took 5 bases from V and 1 from J, leaving 22 bases between them. Germline V gene lookup returns CDR1 SGHAT and CDR2 FQNNGV. This CDR3 has 18 residues. This chain connects TRBV11-2 to TRBJ2-3, with D tentatively TRBD2 (5 bases). The sequence was obtained from a human donor in a cohort sampled during active COVID-19. The source material was peripheral blood. CDR3 sequence (DNA): TGTGCCAGCAGCGAGTCGGCGTTGAAGCGGTTGGGCACAGATACGCAGTATTTT. Its protein product is CASSESALKRLGTDTQYF.